A selection of T cell receptor beta chains follows, all from one sample in a study of blood T cell repertoires in COVID-19. Clones were read by immunoSEQ multiplex PCR, and TCRdb kept only the in-frame ones, dropping some. The sample yields about 380,000 clones, over 65% seen once. Sequencing was carried out using peripheral blood. The receptors come from a human donor with acute or convalescent COVID-19. The donor label of this sample is uncertain. CDR3s include the opening cysteine and the closing phenylalanine or tryptophan. A D gene is named only where the DNA matches it firmly. Clone size, where shown, is once, few, many, or a class for clones that have expanded.

CDR3aa: CASSLGGRGSSGRALDLSYEQYF
CDR3nt: TGCGCCAGCAGCTTGGGGGGGAGAGGTTCGAGCGGGAGGGCCCTTGATCTCTCCTACGAGCAGTACTTC
j_gene: TRBJ2-7
d_gene: TRBD2
abundance: .
v_gene: TRBV5-1

CDR3aa: CATSDPAVSRQFF
CDR3nt: TGTGCCACCAGTGATCCAGCGGTGAGTCGGCAGTTCTTC
j_gene: TRBJ2-1
d_gene: .
abundance: .
v_gene: TRBV24-1

CDR3aa: CASSLLDREKLFF
CDR3nt: TGTGCCAGCAGTTTGTTGGACAGGGAAAAACTGTTTTTT
j_gene: TRBJ1-4
d_gene: TRBD1
abundance: .
v_gene: TRBV12-3/TRBV12-4

CDR3aa: CASSWGQGATEAFF
CDR3nt: TGCGCCAGCAGTTGGGGACAGGGTGCGACTGAAGCTTTCTTT
j_gene: TRBJ1-1
d_gene: TRBD1
abundance: .
v_gene: TRBV10-2

CDR3aa: CASSLRGPLHF
CDR3nt: TGTGCCAGCAGTTTACGGGGACCCCTCCACTTT
j_gene: TRBJ1-6
d_gene: .
abundance: .
v_gene: TRBV27

CDR3aa: CASSEFATVNTEAFF
CDR3nt: TGTGCCAGCAGTGAATTTGCCACTGTGAACACTGAAGCTTTCTTT
j_gene: TRBJ1-1
d_gene: .
abundance: .
v_gene: TRBV6-1

CDR3aa: CASSLGLLRDSSGNTIYF
CDR3nt: TGTGCCAGCAGCTTAGGCTTACTACGGGACAGCTCTGGAAACACCATATATTTT
j_gene: TRBJ1-3
d_gene: TRBD1
abundance: .
v_gene: TRBV7-9

CDR3aa: CASSSDSGGRVYGYTF
CDR3nt: TGCGCCAGCAGCTCTGACTCGGGGGGGCGCGTATATGGCTACACCTTC
j_gene: TRBJ1-2
d_gene: .
abundance: .
v_gene: TRBV5-1

CDR3aa: CASSTGNYGYTF
CDR3nt: TGTGCCAGTTCGACAGGGAACTATGGCTACACCTTC
j_gene: TRBJ1-2
d_gene: TRBD1
abundance: few
v_gene: TRBV6-4

CDR3aa: CASKSRRGPYNEQFF
CDR3nt: TGTGCCAGTAAAAGCCGCAGGGGGCCTTACAATGAGCAGTTCTTC
j_gene: TRBJ2-1
d_gene: TRBD1
abundance: .
v_gene: TRBV19

CDR3aa: CASSYGRGGVSPLHF
CDR3nt: TGTGCCAGCAGTTACGGTCGAGGGGGGGTTTCACCCCTCCACTTT
j_gene: TRBJ1-6
d_gene: .
abundance: .
v_gene: TRBV6-5

CDR3aa: CASSEWGRAYGYTF
CDR3nt: TGTGCCAGCAGTGAATGGGGCAGGGCCTATGGCTACACCTTC
j_gene: TRBJ1-2
d_gene: .
abundance: .
v_gene: TRBV6-1

CDR3aa: CASRGGEYYGYTF
CDR3nt: TGTGCCAGCAGGGGAGGGGAATACTATGGCTACACCTTC
j_gene: TRBJ1-2
d_gene: .
abundance: .
v_gene: TRBV28